Listed below are T cell receptor beta chains from one sample, sequenced in a study of blood T cells in healthy people across ages. MiXCR, applied by TCRdb to the 5' RACE reads, yields one record per CDR3 protein. The sample shows roughly 2 million distinct CDR3 sequences, roughly 49% of them seen only once. The source material was blood. Receptor source: a woman aged 40 to 55 in good health. The CDR3 runs from the conserved cysteine through the conserved F or W. Each record gives: CDR3 DNA, CDR3 protein, D gene, J gene, V gene, clone size. D genes are given only for firm matches. The size entry is marked missing in some rows and otherwise reads once, few, many or a size class.

TGTGCCAGCAGGAGGACAGGGGGCGAAACGGCTGGCTACACCTTC | CASRRTGGETAGYTF | TRBD1 | TRBJ1-2 | TRBV6-1 | NA
TGTGCCAGCAGTCCCCGGGGTAGCGGGGGGGCCGATGAGCAGTTCTTC | CASSPRGSGGADEQFF | TRBD2 | TRBJ2-1 | TRBV27 | NA
TGTGCCACCTCCGGGATCCCCCTGAACAATGAGCAGTTCTTC | CATSGIPLNNEQFF | NA | TRBJ2-1 | TRBV6-2/TRBV6-3 | NA
TGCGCCAGCAGCTCACCCCGACAGGGCTCCACTAGGCGGCAGTACTTC | CASSSPRQGSTRRQYF | TRBD1 | TRBJ2-5 | TRBV5-1 | once
TGCGCCAGCAGCCAAGTTCCTGTCCATGAGCAGTTCTTC | CASSQVPVHEQFF | NA | TRBJ2-1 | TRBV4-3 | few
TGTGCCAGCAGCCAGGGACTAGGCAGGATTCTATACGAGCAGTACTTC | CASSQGLGRILYEQYF | TRBD2 | TRBJ2-7 | TRBV4-2 | once
TGCAGCGTTGAGGGGACTAGGTCAGAGACCCAGTACTTC | CSVEGTRSETQYF | TRBD2 | TRBJ2-5 | TRBV29-1 | NA
TGTGCCAGCAGCGTACGGGACAGGGAAAAGCAGTTCTTC | CASSVRDREKQFF | TRBD1 | TRBJ2-1 | TRBV7-9 | NA
TGTGCCAGCAGCGGCTGGGACAGGTCGCAAGAGACCCAGTACTTC | CASSGWDRSQETQYF | TRBD1 | TRBJ2-5 | TRBV14 | NA
TGTGCCAGCATCACCCAGGGGTTGCCAGATACGCAGTATTTT | CASITQGLPDTQYF | NA | TRBJ2-3 | TRBV2 | NA
TGTGCCAGCAGTACACCGGCGGAGACCCAGTACTTC | CASSTPAETQYF | NA | TRBJ2-5 | TRBV28 | few
TGTGCCAGCGGTGCTCCGGTGACATACGAGCAGTACTTC | CASGAPVTYEQYF | NA | TRBJ2-7 | TRBV2 | few
TGTGCCAGCAGTTACTCTGGACAGCGATCCTACGAGCAGTACTTC | CASSYSGQRSYEQYF | NA | TRBJ2-7 | TRBV6-5 | few
TGTGCCAGCAGCTTCGGACAGGGACGTTCACCCCTCCACTTT | CASSFGQGRSPLHF | TRBD1 | TRBJ1-6 | TRBV7-9 | few
TGTGCCAGCTCACCACGTTCCAGGGGACCTGGGGCCAACGTCCTGACTTTC | CASSPRSRGPGANVLTF | NA | TRBJ2-6 | TRBV18 | NA
TGTGCCAGCAGTTACGGGGGACAGGGCTCAAGCTACACCTTC | CASSYGGQGSSYTF | TRBD1 | TRBJ1-2 | TRBV6-6 | once
TGTGCCAGCAGTTTAGGACTATCGGGGAACATTCAGTACTTC | CASSLGLSGNIQYF | NA | TRBJ2-4 | TRBV12-3/TRBV12-4 | NA
TGTGCCAGCAGACGAATTGGGGAAGATACGCAGTATTTT | CASRRIGEDTQYF | NA | TRBJ2-3 | TRBV12-3/TRBV12-4 | NA
TGCGCCAGCAGCCAAGTCCAGGGGGGTACCTACAATGAGCAGTTCTTC | CASSQVQGGTYNEQFF | NA | TRBJ2-1 | TRBV4-3 | NA
TGTGCCAGCAGCTTACGGGGGGGATCTGCCTACAATGAGCAGTTCTTC | CASSLRGGSAYNEQFF | TRBD2 | TRBJ2-1 | TRBV7-9 | NA
TGTGCCAGCAGCTCAGACAGGGTAGGTCCGCCCCAGCATTTT | CASSSDRVGPPQHF | TRBD1 | TRBJ1-5 | TRBV7-9 | NA
TGTGCCAGCAGCGCCTCATCCCTAGCCGGGGAGCTGTTTTTT | CASSASSLAGELFF | NA | TRBJ2-2 | TRBV11-3 | NA
TGCAGTGCTAGAGATAGCAGCGGGGGGGCAGATACGCAGTATTTT | CSARDSSGGADTQYF | TRBD2 | TRBJ2-3 | TRBV20-1 | NA
TGTGCCAGCAGCGTGACAGGGCAGTCCTACAATGAGCAGTTCTTC | CASSVTGQSYNEQFF | TRBD1 | TRBJ2-1 | TRBV9 | NA
TGCGCCAGCAGCCAAGATCCGGCTAGCGGGGGAAATTACAATGAGCAGTTCTTC | CASSQDPASGGNYNEQFF | TRBD2 | TRBJ2-1 | TRBV4-3 | few
TGCAGTGCTATTTTCCCGCGGGACCCCTTCTCCTACAATGAGCAGTTCTTC | CSAIFPRDPFSYNEQFF | NA | TRBJ2-1 | TRBV20-1 | once
TGTGCCGGCCACCGTATTTCCGGGGGGGAGACCCAGTACTTC | CAGHRISGGETQYF | TRBD2 | TRBJ2-5 | TRBV6-2/TRBV6-3 | once
TGCAGCGTTGAAGGCTATGGGGGACAGCCCCAGCATTTT | CSVEGYGGQPQHF | NA | TRBJ1-5 | TRBV29-1 | NA
TGCGCCAGCAGCCAAGATTTAGGTACAGACGAAGGGGGCAATGAGCAGTTCTTC | CASSQDLGTDEGGNEQFF | NA | TRBJ2-1 | TRBV4-3 | few
TGTGCCAGCAGCTTAGATTTGGCAGTGGGGGAGACCCAGTACTTC | CASSLDLAVGETQYF | NA | TRBJ2-5 | TRBV11-3 | NA
TGTGCCAGCAGTCACCCGGGACAGGGTTCCTACAATGAGCAGTTCTTC | CASSHPGQGSYNEQFF | TRBD1 | TRBJ2-1 | TRBV12-3/TRBV12-4 | few
TGTGCCAGCAGTTACACGACAGGAGGAGGTGAAAAACTGTTTTTT | CASSYTTGGGEKLFF | NA | TRBJ1-4 | TRBV6-5 | NA
TGTGCCGGACAAGGCGGGGGGCGTACTAATGAAAAACTGTTTTTT | CAGQGGGRTNEKLFF | NA | TRBJ1-4 | TRBV6-1 | once
TGCAGCGTTGACATAGGGGGCAGGTACGAGCAGTACTTC | CSVDIGGRYEQYF | TRBD1 | TRBJ2-7 | TRBV29-1 | many
TGCAGTGCTAGACCTAGCGGGGGGCCATCCTACGAGCAGTACTTC | CSARPSGGPSYEQYF | TRBD2 | TRBJ2-7 | TRBV20-1 | few
TGTGCCACCCTCCAGGGCAGCAGCACAGATACGCAGTATTTT | CATLQGSSTDTQYF | NA | TRBJ2-3 | TRBV6-2/TRBV6-3 | NA
TGTGCCACCAGCTCAGGGTCTTGGAACTATGGCTACACCTTC | CATSSGSWNYGYTF | NA | TRBJ1-2 | TRBV24-1 | NA
TGCAGTGCAACTCCTCGGACGGAATCCTATGGCTACACCTTC | CSATPRTESYGYTF | NA | TRBJ1-2 | TRBV20-1 | NA
TGCAGTGCCTATGGAGCAATCCCGGCACGGGACGCTTACGAGCAGTACTTC | CSAYGAIPARDAYEQYF | NA | TRBJ2-7 | TRBV20-1 | NA
TGTGCCAGCAGCCAGAAGTTCAGCGGGACAGACTATGGCTACACCTTC | CASSQKFSGTDYGYTF | TRBD1 | TRBJ1-2 | TRBV3-1 | NA
TGTGCCAGCAGCTTAGCGCCCGGTGGGGGGAAGAACACCGGGGAGCTGTTTTTT | CASSLAPGGGKNTGELFF | NA | TRBJ2-2 | TRBV7-6 | NA
TGTGCCAGCAGTAACCTCCGACAGATAGCCAAAAACATTCAGTACTTC | CASSNLRQIAKNIQYF | NA | TRBJ2-4 | TRBV6-5 | NA